These 14 T cell receptor beta chains originate from one sample sequenced in a study of monozygotic twins with inflammatory bowel disease. TCRdb reprocessed the 5' RACE reads, with one entry per CDR3 protein and no DNA. In total, the table holds hundreds of thousands of distinct CDR3 sequences. Source material: blood. These receptors were collected from a human donor with ulcerative colitis or Crohn's disease, or a healthy co-twin of an affected twin (not recorded which).

This chain connects TRBV20-1 to TRBJ2-6; the D call from TCRdb, TRBD2, cannot be confirmed without DNA. In germline, CDR1 is DFQATT, CDR2 SNEGSKA (reference sequence). The CDR3 is 13 residues long. The CDR3 here is CSAALPGANVLTF.

V and J are TRBV20-1 and TRBJ2-7; TCRdb's assignment of TRBD2 cannot be checked, as there is no DNA. The V gene's germline CDR1 is DFQATT and CDR2 SNEGSKA (reference sequence). This CDR3 is built from 14 residues. The CDR3 reads CSASMTSGAGEQYF.

The chain joins TRBV7-8 to TRBJ2-3. The CDR3 totals 17 residues. Germline loops: CDR1 SGHVS, CDR2 FQNEAQ. The CDR3 sequence: CASSLASQTTSTDTQYF. The full variable domain, rest sourced from reference TRBV7-8 and TRBJ2-3, is GAGVSQSPRYKVAKRGQDVALRCDPISGHVSLFWYQQALGQGPEFLTYFQNEAQLDKSGLPSDRFFAERPEGSVSTLKIQRTQQEDSAVYLCASSLASQTTSTDTQYFGPGTRLTVL.

The chain uses TRBV4-1 and TRBJ1-1. Germline assignment: CDR1 MGHRA and CDR2 YSYEKL. The CDR3 extends over 14 amino acids. CDR3 protein: CASSQDALNTEAFF.

This sequence joins TRBV5-1 and TRBJ2-2; absent DNA, TCRdb's TRBD2 call cannot be checked. Germline CDR1 is SGHRS and CDR2 is YFSETQ. This CDR3 is 16 amino acids long. The CDR3 here is CASSLAGSGGTGELFF.

The chain employs TRBV12-5 and TRBJ1-1. The CDR3 consists of 13 residues. Germline V gives CDR1 LGHNT, CDR2 FRNRAP. The CDR3 spells CASGIGGGTEAFF.

This chain uses TRBV6-5 with TRBJ1-4. CDR3 length: 14 amino acids. The germline V gene has CDR1 MNHEY and CDR2 SVGAGI. CDR3 sequence reads: CASSYSRDNEKLFF.

The CDR3 loop is CASSFKGQATYGYTF. The chain uses TRBV27 and TRBJ1-2; TCRdb's assignment of TRBD1 cannot be checked, as there is no DNA. The CDR3 extends over 15 amino acids. Germline V CDR1 and CDR2: MNHEY, SMNVEV (reference sequence).

The chain links TRBV7-2 to TRBJ2-1. The CDR3 runs 12 residues. Per the germline V gene, CDR1 is SGHTA and CDR2 is FQGNSA. The CDR3: CASSFRLNEQFF.

The chain combines TRBV7-9 with TRBJ2-6; TCRdb outputs TRBD2, but without DNA this stays unchecked. Per the germline V gene, CDR1 is SEHNR and CDR2 is FQNEAQ (reference sequence). CDR3 size: 16 residues. CDR3 in amino acids: CASSPLGPLVANVLTF.

The J gene is TRBJ1-1, the V gene TRBV18. The length of the CDR3 is 15 residues. Germline-derived CDR1 and CDR2 are KGHSH and LQKENI. CDR3: CASSHGPTGNTEAFF.

Here the CDR3 reads CSVEAGSGANVLTF. The chain recombines TRBV29-1 with TRBJ2-6; TCRdb proposes TRBD1, but this gene call is untestable without DNA. The CDR3 is 14 amino acids. Germline lookup yields CDR1 SQVTM and CDR2 ANQGSEA.

This sequence joins TRBV28 and TRBJ2-3; with no DNA, the TCRdb D assignment of TRBD1 cannot be verified. Germline CDR1 MDHEN, CDR2 SYDVKM. This CDR3 has 14 amino acids. CDR3 loop: CASGPSGRTNTQYF. Full variable domain (missing parts from reference TRBV28 and TRBJ2-3): DVKVTQSSRYLVKRTGEKVFLECVQDMDHENMFWYRQDPGLGLRLIYFSYDVKMKEKGDIPEGYSVSREKKERFSLILESASTNQTSMYLCASGPSGRTNTQYFGPGTRLTVL.

The chain joins TRBV29-1 to TRBJ1-3; TCRdb's assignment of TRBD1 cannot be checked, as there is no DNA. Looked up from germline, CDR1 is SQVTM and CDR2 is ANQGSEA. The CDR3 runs to 13 residues. CDR3 sequence: CSVAGGSGNTIYF.